This T cell receptor (beta chain) is drawn from a study of CD8 T cells in Susac syndrome. With random hexamers, 0.5 to 1 ug RNA was reverse transcribed. TCRdb used MiXCR to reprocess the immunoSEQ multiplex PCR reads, holding one entry per CDR3 protein. The repertoire has about 140,000 distinct CDR3 sequences, approximately 95% of them found once; the top ten carry approximately 0.27%. The sequencing sample was made of CD8+ T cells from PBMCs. This sequence originates from a human donor in good health.

This CDR3 reads CASSPDPLGVGTDTQYF. CDR3 nucleotides: TGTGCCAGCAGCCCGGACCCCCTAGGAGTGGGCACAGATACGCAGTATTTT. This rearrangement joins TRBV9 to TRBJ2-3, with unresolved D. The V and J ends lost 4 bases and 1 base respectively, with 19 bases between them. This CDR3 has 17 residues. Germline V lookup: CDR1 SGDLS, CDR2 YYNGEE.